The T cell receptor (beta chain) described here comes from a study of cytomegalovirus exposure and HLA in healthy donors. This clone was picked up a small number of times. Its target is unknown. Donors had nominal health at sampling but likely had unrecorded immune exposures. V gave up 1 base and J gave up 4 bases; unmatched junction bases: 4. Germline V lookup: CDR1 GTSNPN, CDR2 SVGIG (reference sequence). The CDR3 consists of 14 residues. Study-level findings and limits: Excluded were some V segments that proved indistinguishable, including TRBV6-2 and TRBV6-3. The study assumed roughly uniform donor sequencing depth for presence/absence analyses. Most sequenced TCRs were rare (though some public TCRs occurred in many donors).

The PCR ran on 60 Vbeta and 13 Jbeta primers. This table comes from immunoSEQ multiplex PCR, and its TCRdb copy is limited to in-frame clones, with some not included. The top ten clones hold approximately 4.4% of a sample with 95,000 to 150,000 clones, roughly a tenth of them seen once. Material for sequencing was PBMCs. The source is a woman aged 18-30 years in good health and CMV-seropositive. The chain recombines TRBV30 with TRBJ2-1; 7 bases match TRBD2. The CDR3 region is CAWSGGGSYNEQFF. The CDR3 DNA is TGTGCCTGGAGTGGGGGGGGGAGTTACAATGAGCAGTTCTTC.